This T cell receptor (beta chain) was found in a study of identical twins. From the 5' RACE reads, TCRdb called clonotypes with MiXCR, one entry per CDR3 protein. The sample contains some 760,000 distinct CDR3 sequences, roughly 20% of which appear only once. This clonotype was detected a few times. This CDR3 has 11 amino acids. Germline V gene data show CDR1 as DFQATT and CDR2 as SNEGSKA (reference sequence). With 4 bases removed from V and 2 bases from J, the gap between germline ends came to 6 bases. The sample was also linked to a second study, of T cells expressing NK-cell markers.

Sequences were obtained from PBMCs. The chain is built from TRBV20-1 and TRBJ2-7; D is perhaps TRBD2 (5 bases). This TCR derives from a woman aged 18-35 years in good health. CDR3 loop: CSAIGAYEQYF. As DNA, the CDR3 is TGCAGTGCTATCGGGGCCTACGAGCAGTACTTC.